This T cell receptor beta chain was observed in a study of T-cell reconstitution after alpha-beta-depleted transplantation in children. Study results and limitations: Recipient T cells and thymic progenitors that survived gave rise to the high TCRbeta diversity observed at day 60 in some patients. About two months after transplant, alpha-beta T cells reportedly came from several hundred expanded graft clones.

This clonotype came up many times. Its antigen is still unknown. Germline V gene sequence: CDR1 MNHNS, CDR2 SASEGT. V shed 6 bases, J shed 4 bases, and the junction held 5 bases outside the gene matches. The CDR3 extends over 14 amino acids. A TCRbeta library incorporating unique molecular identifiers was prepared. TCRdb re-analysed the PCR reads in MiXCR, keeping a single row per CDR3 protein. Among 240,000 or so distinct CDR3 sequences listed, under 9.5% were seen once. The source material was PBMCs, mostly from graft donor cells, sampled 180 days after TCRalphabeta/CD19-depleted stem cell transplant. The chain uses TRBV6-1 and TRBJ1-3; TRBD1 matches 8 bases. This receptor was obtained from a male patient younger than 18 who had a stem cell transplant for acute lymphoblastic leukemia, so the T cells may come from the graft donor. The CDR3 DNA follows: TGTGCCAGCAGCCTCGGACAGGGAGGAAACACCATATATTTT. Residues: CASSLGQGGNTIYF.